Below, 2 T cell receptor beta chains from the same sample are listed, as sequenced in a study of cytomegalovirus exposure and HLA in healthy donors. The protocol was immunoSEQ multiplex PCR, while the TCRdb copy is restricted to in-frame clones and leaves out a portion. This sample carries about 130,000 clones, 94% of them seen once, and the ten largest clones take 1.8%. The sequenced sample consisted of PBMCs. The receptors were sampled from a young man in good health and CMV-seropositive.

The chain has TRBV30 and TRBJ1-6; 8 bases are shared with TRBD1. The germline CDR1 and CDR2 sequences are GTSNPN and SVGIG (reference sequence). CDR3 length equals 15 residues. V was clipped by 4 bases and J by 10 bases; unmatched bases: 12. The DNA for the CDR3 is TGTGCCTGGACCGTCATCAGGGGGCGAACCTCACCCCTCCACTTT. Amino acids: CAWTVIRGRTSPLHF.

The chain has TRBV5-1 and TRBJ2-1, with 7 bases lining up with TRBD2. J gave up 0 bases and V 7 bases, and 13 bases lay outside the gene matches. Germline V gene sequence: CDR1 SGHRS, CDR2 YFSETQ. The CDR3 runs to 17 residues. The chain's CDR3 is CASLPHPAGSSYNEQFF. DNA of the CDR3: TGCGCCAGCTTACCTCACCCAGCGGGAAGCTCCTACAATGAGCAGTTCTTC.